These 32 T cell receptor beta chains were all obtained from the same sample, sequenced in a study of T cells in lung cancer brain metastases. The data were produced by immunoSEQ multiplex PCR, yet TCRdb's version contains in-frame clones alone and is incomplete. The data contain about 3,300 clones, around 85% of them singletons. Sequenced: tumor tissue from the primary lung tumor. The receptor source for this set is a woman aged 45 to 65 with non-small cell lung cancer.

This clone was picked up one time. This chain links TRBV6-6 with TRBJ1-2; D remains ambiguous. From germline, CDR1 is MNHNY and CDR2 SVGAGI (reference sequence). Trimming left V 2 bases short and J 4 bases short, with 11 bases between. The length of the CDR3 is 14 residues. The CDR3 region has the DNA TGTGCCAGCAGTTACAGGGTCAGTTCCTATGGCTACACCTTC. Protein product: CASSYRVSSYGYTF.

This chain uses TRBV5-1 with TRBJ2-7, with D perhaps given as TRBD1 or TRBD2 (6 bases each). This CDR3 spans 18 amino acids. The ends were cut back, 3 bases at V and 1 base at J, with 23 bases in the middle. CDR1 is SGHRS, CDR2 YFSETQ, per germline. CDR3 sequence reads: CASSWGGVRGKLSYEQYF. The CDR3 DNA follows: TGCGCCAGCAGCTGGGGCGGGGTTAGGGGGAAACTTTCCTACGAGCAGTACTTC.

V is TRBV14 and J is TRBJ1-2; no reliable D call. V was cut by 5 bases and J by 4 bases, with 11 bases left in between. Germline V gene lookup returns CDR1 SGHDN and CDR2 FVKESK. There are 13 residues in the CDR3. The DNA for the CDR3 is TGTGCCAGCAGCGCGGCTTTCGTCTATGGCTACACCTTC. This gives the protein CASSAAFVYGYTF.

The genes are TRBV5-1 and TRBJ1-1; no clear D. CDR3 size: 14 residues. Germline V gene sequence: CDR1 SGHRS, CDR2 YFSETQ. V lost 1 base and J lost 1, with 8 bases in between. CDR3 DNA sequence: TGCGCCAGCAGCTTGACTACACCGAACACTGAAGCTTTCTTT. It yields the protein CASSLTTPNTEAFF.

Of note for this clone: This sample also contains other DNA sequences that code for the same CDR3. The V and J genes are TRBV7-8 and TRBJ1-1; D not resolved. Germline loops: CDR1 SGHVS, CDR2 FQNEAQ. V shed 3 bases and J shed 3 bases, with 17 bases lying between them. The CDR3 extends over 16 amino acids. Here the CDR3 DNA reads TGTGCCAGCAGCTTTCTTGTTCAGGTTGGGTACACTGAAGCTTTCTTT. Translation gives CASSFLVQVGYTEAFF.

V gene TRBV5-5 combines with J gene TRBJ1-5, with D maybe TRBD1 (6 bases). Germline V CDR1 and CDR2: SGHKS, YYEKEE (reference sequence). The CDR3 spans 15 residues. V gave up 2 bases and J gave up 3 bases, with 12 bases separating them. CDR3 region: CASSLFDRYNQPQHF. For the CDR3, the DNA is TGTGCCAGCAGCTTATTCGACAGGTACAATCAGCCCCAGCATTTT.

The J gene is TRBJ1-1, the V gene TRBV28; no clear D gene. Germline V gene data show CDR1 as MDHEN and CDR2 as SYDVKM. V shed 3 bases and J shed 1 base, with 12 bases lying between them. This CDR3 region has 15 residues. CDR3 protein: CASSLSEFPNTEAFF. As DNA, the CDR3 is TGTGCCAGCAGTTTGTCAGAATTTCCGAACACTGAAGCTTTCTTT.

The V gene is TRBV19, the J gene TRBJ2-1; 9 bases map to TRBD1. The germline V gene has CDR1 LNHDA and CDR2 SQIVND (reference sequence). The CDR3 totals 16 residues. The V segment lost 8 bases and the J segment 6 bases; nucleotides outside the gene matches: 14. CDR3 residues: CASGSGNRGQRNEQFF. The CDR3 nucleotides are TGTGCCAGTGGGTCAGGGAACAGGGGGCAACGCAATGAGCAGTTCTTC.

This sequence joins TRBV7-9 and TRBJ1-6, with a weak D call TRBD1 (6 bases). In germline, CDR1 is SEHNR, CDR2 FQNEAQ (reference sequence). This CDR3 has 16 amino acids. The V end lost 4 bases, the J end lost 8 bases, and 18 bases lay between the germline ends. CDR3 DNA: TGTGCCAGCAGCTCATTGGAGGGGGGTGGACATTCACCCCTCCACTTT. Amino acids: CASSSLEGGGHSPLHF.

The chain uses TRBV4-3 and TRBJ2-1, with D maybe TRBD1 (5 bases). CDR3 length: 15 residues. V gave up 4 bases and J gave up 4 bases, with 14 bases separating them. CDR1 is LGHNA and CDR2 is YSLEER in the germline V gene. The CDR3 is CASSRRQGSYNEQFF. In DNA form, the CDR3 reads TGCGCCAGCAGCCGGCGGCAGGGATCGTACAATGAGCAGTTCTTC.

The J gene is TRBJ2-5, the V gene TRBV7-9; 10 bases map to TRBD2. The V gene end was trimmed by 3 bases and the J gene end by 5 bases; junction bases not matched to a gene: 6. CDR1 is SEHNR and CDR2 is FQNEAQ in the germline V gene (reference sequence). CDR3 length: 15 amino acids. The CDR3 nucleotides are TGTGCCAGCAGCTTCAGCGGGGGGGCCCTGGAGACCCAGTACTTC. This encodes CASSFSGGALETQYF.

The chain has TRBV7-8 and TRBJ1-6; D uncertain. V was shortened by 1 base and J by 11 bases, with 12 bases between the two germline ends. Germline lookup yields CDR1 SGHVS and CDR2 FQNEAQ. The CDR3 has 14 residues. The CDR3 coding sequence is TGTGCCAGCAGCTTAGGGACCCCCGCAACACCCCTCCACTTT. It specifies CASSLGTPATPLHF.

V gene TRBV7-2 combines with J gene TRBJ1-5; unclear D gene. From germline, CDR1 is SGHTA and CDR2 FQGNSA. The CDR3 runs 12 residues. Trimming left V 4 bases short and J 11 bases short, with 12 bases between. CDR3 coding DNA: TGTGCCAGCAGCTCCCTAGGCCAGACCCAGCATTTT. Amino acids: CASSSLGQTQHF.

This chain uses TRBV19 with TRBJ2-7; D may be TRBD2 (5 bases). V was shortened by 1 base and J by 3 bases, with 10 bases between the two germline ends. The CDR3 is 14 residues long. Germline V gene lookup returns CDR1 LNHDA and CDR2 SQIVND (reference sequence). The CDR3 nucleotides read TGTGCCAGTAGTATAGGTCCGGGAAACTACGAGCAGTACTTC. Residues: CASSIGPGNYEQYF.

The V gene is TRBV13, the J gene TRBJ2-5; unclear D gene. Trimming removed 5 bases at V and 2 bases at J, with 6 bases between. Germline CDR1 is PRHDT and CDR2 is FYEKMQ (reference sequence). This CDR3 region has 12 residues. CDR3 in DNA: TGTGCCAGCAGCCAGGCTCAAGAGACCCAGTACTTC. Its translation is CASSQAQETQYF.

The chain joins TRBV28 to TRBJ1-3; D gene unclear. Germline CDR1 and CDR2: MDHEN and SYDVKM. The CDR3 is 15 amino acids. With 7 bases removed from V and 3 bases from J, the gap between germline ends came to 16 bases. Here the CDR3 DNA reads TGTGCCAGCACCCCCGGTAAAGGGCATGGAAACACCATATATTTT. Its protein product is CASTPGKGHGNTIYF.

This clone came up a few times. This rearrangement joins TRBV28 to TRBJ1-2; D unclear. Per the germline V gene, CDR1 is MDHEN and CDR2 is SYDVKM. V lost 5 bases to trimming and J lost 9 bases, with 10 bases between them. CDR3 length equals 11 residues. In DNA form, the CDR3 reads TGTGCCAGCAGTACCCTATCTAGCTACACCTTC. Translating gives CASSTLSSYTF.

V and J are TRBV4-2 and TRBJ2-3; TRBD1 or TRBD2 may be the D gene (5 bases each). V was shortened by 5 bases and J by 1 base, with 13 bases between the two germline ends. Germline loops: CDR1 LGHNA, CDR2 YNFKEQ. The CDR3 loop spans 15 amino acids. The CDR3 DNA sequence: TGTGCCAGCAGCTCTCCGGGACCCCGCACAGATACGCAGTATTTT. Its protein product is CASSSPGPRTDTQYF.

This clone was recorded only once. The CDR3 sequence: CASSPGQGLDTQYF. Here the CDR3 DNA reads TGTGCCAGCAGCCCGGGACAGGGCTTAGATACGCAGTATTTT. The genes are TRBV7-9 and TRBJ2-3, with 9 bases fitting TRBD1. Trimming took 5 bases from V and 5 from J; bases not matched to a gene: 5. The CDR3 runs 14 residues. The V gene's germline CDR1 is SEHNR and CDR2 FQNEAQ (reference sequence). The complete variable domain, with remaining parts taken from reference TRBV7-9 and TRBJ2-3, reads DTGVSQNPRHKITKRGQNVTFRCDPISEHNRLYWYRQTLGQGPEFLTYFQNEAQLEKSRLLSDRFSAERPKGSFSTLEIQRTEQGDSAMYLCASSPGQGLDTQYFGPGTRLTVL.

The V and J genes are TRBV18 and TRBJ1-2; possible D gene TRBD1, 5 bases. Trimming cost V 4 bases and J 9 bases, with 12 bases left between them. Germline V gene data show CDR1 as KGHSH and CDR2 as LQKENI. The CDR3 is made up of 12 amino acids. This CDR3 is CASSRGLKSYTF. In DNA form, the CDR3 reads TGTGCCAGCTCACGGGGACTAAAAAGCTACACCTTC.

V gene TRBV5-5 combines with J gene TRBJ2-3; D gene unclear. Germline CDR1 reads SGHKS; CDR2 reads YYEKEE (reference sequence). The CDR3 extends over 12 amino acids. V lost 4 bases and J 13 bases, leaving 16 bases between the germline ends. CDR3 nucleotides: TGTGCCAGCAGCCCCGTGACCCCCCGGGAGTATTTT. Encoded protein: CASSPVTPREYF.

The J gene is TRBJ2-2, the V gene TRBV6-1; 9 bases align to TRBD1. Germline CDR1 is MNHNS and CDR2 is SASEGT. V shed 3 bases and J 5 bases; nucleotides not matched to a gene: 7. The CDR3 covers 16 residues. CDR3 DNA: TGTGCCAGCAGTGATGACAGGGGGGTGAGAACCGGGGAGCTGTTTTTT. Amino acid sequence: CASSDDRGVRTGELFF.

The rearrangement links TRBV19 to TRBJ1-5; 8 nucleotides agree with TRBD1. CDR3 length equals 15 residues. Germline V gene sequence: CDR1 LNHDA, CDR2 SQIVND (reference sequence). V lost 3 bases and J lost 6; bases outside the gene matches: 7. The CDR3 region has the DNA TGTGCCAGTAGTATTCGGACAGGGACGGCTCAGCCCCAGCATTTT. It translates to CASSIRTGTAQPQHF. Complete variable domain (other parts from reference TRBV19 and TRBJ1-5): DGGITQSPKYLFRKEGQNVTLSCEQNLNHDAMYWYRQDPGQGLRLIYYSQIVNDFQKGDIAEGYSVSREKKESFPLTVTSAQKNPTAFYLCASSIRTGTAQPQHFGDGTRLSIL.

The rearrangement joins TRBV7-9 to TRBJ2-7; the D gene is possibly TRBD1 (5 bases). V shed 5 bases and J shed 1 base, with 15 bases lying between them. Germline V gene sequence: CDR1 SEHNR, CDR2 FQNEAQ (reference sequence). The CDR3 contains 15 residues. The CDR3 sequence: CASSLQGGLSYEQYF. For the CDR3, the DNA is TGTGCCAGCAGCCTTCAGGGCGGTTTGTCCTACGAGCAGTACTTC.

The chain couples TRBV28 to TRBJ2-1, with a possible D match to TRBD1 (6 bases). Germline V gene lookup returns CDR1 MDHEN and CDR2 SYDVKM. Trimming took off 4 bases at V and 6 bases at J, with 10 bases between the two ends. This CDR3 is built from 13 residues. CDR3 sequence reads: CASSSETGNEQFF. CDR3 DNA: TGTGCCAGCAGTTCCGAGACAGGCAATGAGCAGTTCTTC.

The chain employs TRBV2 and TRBJ2-7; 9 bases line up with TRBD1. Germline CDR1 is SNHLY and CDR2 is FYNNEI. Trimming at V came to 11 bases and at J to 2 bases, leaving 7 bases not matched to a gene. This CDR3 region has 13 residues. The CDR3 bases are TGTGCCGGAGGGACAGGGTATACCTACGAGCAGTACTTC. Protein: CAGGTGYTYEQYF.

The V call is TRBV19, the J call TRBJ2-3; the match to TRBD2 covers 11 bases. V lost 3 bases to trimming and J lost 4 bases; unmatched junction nucleotides: 12. CDR1 and CDR2 from the germline V gene are LNHDA and SQIVND (reference sequence). CDR3 length: 18 residues. In DNA form, the CDR3 reads TGTGCCAGTAGTATGAAATTAGCGGGGGGGGCCGGGCCAGATACGCAGTATTTT. Translation: CASSMKLAGGAGPDTQYF.

The V gene is TRBV9, the J gene TRBJ1-2; 7 positions match TRBD1. The CDR3 runs to 14 residues. From germline, CDR1 is SGDLS and CDR2 YYNGEE. The V segment lost 0 bases and the J segment 8 bases; nucleotides outside the gene matches: 7. This chain's CDR3 is CASSVGTGLGGYTF. CDR3 DNA sequence: TGTGCCAGCAGCGTAGGGACAGGCCTAGGGGGCTACACCTTC.

About this clone: Additional DNA sequences in this sample encode the identical CDR3. The rearrangement uses TRBV14 and TRBJ1-1; no clear D. Germline-derived CDR1 and CDR2 are SGHDN and FVKESK. The V end lost 4 bases, the J end lost 3 bases, and 9 bases lay between the germline ends. This CDR3 spans 13 amino acids. The CDR3 nucleotides read TGTGCCAGCAGCCGAGGGTTACACACTGAAGCTTTCTTT. This translates into CASSRGLHTEAFF. Complete variable domain (other parts from reference TRBV14 and TRBJ1-1): EAGVTQFPSHSVIEKGQTVTLRCDPISGHDNLYWYRRVMGKEIKFLLHFVKESKQDESGMPNNRFLAERTGGTYSTLKVQPAELEDSGVYFCASSRGLHTEAFFGQGTRLTVV.

In the case of this clone: One junction end disagrees with the germline gene, perhaps due to a read error. This chain connects TRBV4-3 to TRBJ1-5; D is possibly TRBD1 (5 bases). Per the germline V gene, CDR1 is LGHNA and CDR2 is YSLEER. The CDR3 sequence is 15 residues long. CDR3 bases: TGCGTCAGCAGCCAAAGCCGGGGGAACAATCAGCCCCAGCATTTT. As protein: CVSSQSRGNNQPQHF.

The chain carries TRBV14 and TRBJ2-7; no clear D. The V gene's germline CDR1 is SGHDN and CDR2 FVKESK. Trimming took 1 base from V and 2 from J, leaving 9 bases between them. The CDR3 totals 14 residues. In nucleotides, the CDR3 is TGTGCCAGCAGCCAAGGCGTGTCCCCCTACGAGCAGTACTTC. Its translation: CASSQGVSPYEQYF.

This chain connects TRBV7-9 to TRBJ1-5; D unresolved. V lost 1 base and J lost 5, with 3 bases in between. This CDR3 spans 12 amino acids. CDR1 is SEHNR, CDR2 FQNEAQ, per germline (reference sequence). The CDR3 protein is CASSLDYQPQHF. The CDR3 coding sequence is TGTGCCAGCAGCTTAGATTATCAGCCCCAGCATTTT.